Below, 9 T cell receptor beta chains from the same sample are listed, as sequenced in a study of T-cell reconstitution after alpha-beta-depleted transplantation in children. The authors prepared the TCRbeta library with unique molecular identifiers. TCRdb re-called the PCR reads with MiXCR, one entry per CDR3 protein. Here the sample spans fewer than 750,000 distinct CDR3 sequences, roughly a quarter being singletons. Sequencing was performed on PBMCs, taken before TCRalphabeta/CD19-depleted stem cell transplant. The receptor source for this set is a boy under two years old with Wiskott-Aldrich syndrome, due to receive a stem cell transplant.

This clonotype came up a few times. The chain carries TRBV9 and TRBJ2-5, with unresolved D. V was cut by 4 bases and J by 5 bases, with 15 bases left in between. The CDR3 has 14 residues. Looked up from germline, CDR1 is SGDLS and CDR2 is YYNGEE. CDR3 DNA: TGTGCCAGCAGCTCCAGAGGAACTGGGGAGACCCAGTACTTC. Protein: CASSSRGTGETQYF.

This CDR3 is CAISESQGSTYEQYF. CDR3 in DNA: TGTGCCATCAGTGAGTCGCAGGGGTCTACCTACGAGCAGTACTTC. The chain has TRBV10-3 and TRBJ2-7, with a possible D match to TRBD1 (6 bases). The germline V and J ends were trimmed by 0 bases and 2 bases, with 11 bases remaining between them. The CDR3 consists of 15 residues. CDR1 and CDR2 from the germline V gene are ENHRY and SYGVKD.

The chain recombines TRBV5-1 with TRBJ2-6, with 12 bases lining up with TRBD2. The CDR3 length is 17 residues. The V gene's germline CDR1 is SGHRS and CDR2 YFSETQ. V dropped 5 bases and J dropped 4; count of bases not matched to a gene: 7. The DNA for the CDR3 is TGCGCCAGCAGTCAGACTAGCGGGAGTTCAGGGGCCAACGTCCTGACTTTC. Translating gives CASSQTSGSSGANVLTF.

This clonotype was picked up many times. The J gene is TRBJ2-1, the V gene TRBV14; D is ambiguous. The germline V gene encodes CDR1 SGHDN and CDR2 FVKESK. This CDR3 spans 13 amino acids. Deletions cut 0 bases from V and 4 bases from J, with 4 bases between. As DNA, the CDR3 is TGTGCCAGCAGCCAAGATCCGTACAATGAGCAGTTCTTC. Translated: CASSQDPYNEQFF.

The chain has TRBV9 and TRBJ2-1; TRBD2 matches at 7 bases. V gave up 0 bases and J gave up 4 bases; unmatched junction bases: 4. CDR3 length: 15 amino acids. Germline CDR1 SGDLS, CDR2 YYNGEE. CDR3 DNA: TGTGCCAGCAGCGTAGCGGGAGGAATTTACAATGAGCAGTTCTTC. Protein product: CASSVAGGIYNEQFF.

This clonotype came up many times. The chain recombines TRBV6-1 with TRBJ2-3; TRBD2 matches at 10 bases. This CDR3 has 15 amino acids. The germline V gene has CDR1 MNHNS and CDR2 SASEGT. The J segment lost 0 bases and the V segment lost 8 bases, leaving 5 bases of the junction unmatched. The CDR3, as DNA: TGTGCCAGCCGTCGACTAGCGGGTAGCACAGATACGCAGTATTTT. This codes for CASRRLAGSTDTQYF.

The CDR3 DNA sequence: TGCGCCAGCAGCCGACGGGCGACGAACACAGATACGCAGTATTTT. It encodes CASSRRATNTDTQYF. The genes are TRBV5-1 and TRBJ2-3; D unresolved. The V and J ends lost 4 bases and 2 bases respectively, with 14 bases between them. There are 15 residues in the CDR3. The germline V gene encodes CDR1 SGHRS and CDR2 YFSETQ.

The V and J genes are TRBV5-1 and TRBJ2-3, with D unresolved. The V gene lost 7 bases and the J gene lost 2 bases, with 17 bases spanning the gap. The CDR3 sequence is 15 residues long. Germline CDR1 is SGHRS and CDR2 is YFSETQ. CDR3 in amino acids: CASASSLGPTDTQYF. The CDR3 region has the DNA TGCGCCAGCGCGTCCTCCCTTGGTCCCACAGATACGCAGTATTTT. Looking up the rest from reference TRBV5-1 and TRBJ2-3 gives the full variable domain: KAGVTQTPRYLIKTRGQQVTLSCSPISGHRSVSWYQQTPGQGLQFLFEYFSETQRNKGNFPGRFSGRQFSNSRSEMNVSTLELGDSALYLCASASSLGPTDTQYFGPGTRLTVL.

The gene calls are TRBV11-2 and TRBJ2-1; D gene unclear. V dropped 2 bases and J dropped 6 bases, with 8 bases sitting between them. This CDR3 has 13 residues. Germline V gene sequence: CDR1 SGHAT, CDR2 FQNNGV. In DNA form, the CDR3 reads TGTGCCAGCAGCTTAAGCATTCTCAATGAGCAGTTCTTC. Amino acids: CASSLSILNEQFF.